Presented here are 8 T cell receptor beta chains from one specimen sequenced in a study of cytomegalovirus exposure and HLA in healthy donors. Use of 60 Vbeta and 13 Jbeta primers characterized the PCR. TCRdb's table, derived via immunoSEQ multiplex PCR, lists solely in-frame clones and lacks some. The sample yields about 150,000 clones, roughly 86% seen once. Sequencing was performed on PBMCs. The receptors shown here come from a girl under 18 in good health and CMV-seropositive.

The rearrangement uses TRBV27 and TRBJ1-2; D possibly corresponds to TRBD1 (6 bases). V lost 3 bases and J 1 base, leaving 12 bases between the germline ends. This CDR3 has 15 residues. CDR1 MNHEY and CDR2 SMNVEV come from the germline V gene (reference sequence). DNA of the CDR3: TGTGCCAGCAGTTTTAGGGGGTCGAGTAACTATGGCTACACCTTC. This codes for CASSFRGSSNYGYTF.

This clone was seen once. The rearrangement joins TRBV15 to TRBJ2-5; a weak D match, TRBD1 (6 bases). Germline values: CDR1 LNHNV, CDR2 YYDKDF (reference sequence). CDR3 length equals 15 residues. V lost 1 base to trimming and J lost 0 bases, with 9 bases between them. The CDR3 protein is CATSRADRYQETQYF. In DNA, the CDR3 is TGTGCCACCAGCAGAGCCGACAGGTACCAAGAGACCCAGTACTTC.

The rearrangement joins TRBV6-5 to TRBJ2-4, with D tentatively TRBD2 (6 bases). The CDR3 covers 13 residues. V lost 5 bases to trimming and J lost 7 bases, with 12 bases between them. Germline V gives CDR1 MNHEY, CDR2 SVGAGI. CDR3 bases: TGTGCCAGCAGTGGAACGGGGGTGAACATTCAGTACTTC. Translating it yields CASSGTGVNIQYF.

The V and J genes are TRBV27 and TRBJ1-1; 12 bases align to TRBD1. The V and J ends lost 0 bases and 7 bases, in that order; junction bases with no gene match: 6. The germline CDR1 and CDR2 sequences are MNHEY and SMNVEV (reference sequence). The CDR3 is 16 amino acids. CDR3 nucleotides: TGTGCCAGCAGTTTATCGGGGGACAGGGGGCACGGTGAAGCTTTCTTT. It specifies CASSLSGDRGHGEAFF.

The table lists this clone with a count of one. The CDR3 nucleotides are TGTGCCAGCACGCGGGTCACAGATACGCAGTATTTT. Its translation: CASTRVTDTQYF. The gene calls are TRBV2 and TRBJ2-3, with D perhaps matching TRBD2 (5 bases). The CDR3 has 12 residues. Per germline, CDR1 SNHLY and CDR2 FYNNEI. V was trimmed by 7 bases and J by 2 bases, leaving 7 bases between them.

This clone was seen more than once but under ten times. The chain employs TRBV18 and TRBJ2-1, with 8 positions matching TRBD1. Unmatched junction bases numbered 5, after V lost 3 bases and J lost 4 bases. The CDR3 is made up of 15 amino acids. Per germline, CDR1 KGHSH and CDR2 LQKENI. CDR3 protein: CASSPGQGVYNEQFF. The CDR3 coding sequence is TGTGCCAGCTCACCCGGACAGGGTGTTTACAATGAGCAGTTCTTC.

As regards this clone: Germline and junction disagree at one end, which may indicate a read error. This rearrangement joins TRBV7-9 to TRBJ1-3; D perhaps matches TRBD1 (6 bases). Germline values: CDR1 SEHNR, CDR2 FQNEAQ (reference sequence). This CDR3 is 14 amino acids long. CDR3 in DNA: TGTTCCAGCAGGACGGACAGCGCTGGAAACACCATATATTTT. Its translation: CSSRTDSAGNTIYF.

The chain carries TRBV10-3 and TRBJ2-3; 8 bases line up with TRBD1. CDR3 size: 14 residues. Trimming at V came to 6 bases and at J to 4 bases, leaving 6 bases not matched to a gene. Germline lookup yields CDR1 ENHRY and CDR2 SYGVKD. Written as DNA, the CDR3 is TGTGCCATCAGCCCGGGACAGGAAGCAGATACGCAGTATTTT. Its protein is CAISPGQEADTQYF.